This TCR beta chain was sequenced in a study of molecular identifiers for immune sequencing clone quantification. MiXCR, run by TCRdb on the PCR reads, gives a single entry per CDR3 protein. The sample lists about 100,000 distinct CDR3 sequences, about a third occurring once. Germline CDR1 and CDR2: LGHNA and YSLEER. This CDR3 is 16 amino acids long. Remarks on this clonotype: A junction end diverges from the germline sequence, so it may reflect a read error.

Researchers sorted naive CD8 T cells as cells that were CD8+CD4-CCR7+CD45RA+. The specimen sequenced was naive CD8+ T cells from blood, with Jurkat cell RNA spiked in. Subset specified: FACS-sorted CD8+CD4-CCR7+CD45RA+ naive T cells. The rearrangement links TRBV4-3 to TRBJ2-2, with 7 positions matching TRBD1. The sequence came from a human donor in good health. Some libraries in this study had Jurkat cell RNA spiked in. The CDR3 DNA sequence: TGCGCCAGCAGCCAAGCTACAGGGGCGTACACCGGGGAGCGGTTTTTT. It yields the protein CASSQATGAYTGERFF.